A selection of T cell receptor beta chains follows, all from one sample in a study of cytomegalovirus exposure and HLA in healthy donors. Method: immunoSEQ multiplex PCR; TCRdb's copy keeps in-frame clones and lacks some. This table holds approximately 150,000 clones, nearly 80% found once. Sequencing input: PBMCs. Every receptor here comes from a woman in her thirties or forties in good health and CMV-seronegative. CDR3s include the opening cysteine and the closing phenylalanine or tryptophan. The D gene is left open where the match is weak. For some rows the clone size is stated as once, few or many, or as a class when expanded; others skip it.

clone_size,v_call,d_call,j_call,cdr3_nt,cdr3_aa
-,TRBV10-1,TRBD2,TRBJ2-1,TGCGCCAGCAGTGAAGGCGGGGGGGCTGGTGAGCAGTTCTTC,CASSEGGGAGEQFF
-,TRBV7-2,TRBD1,TRBJ1-3,TGTGCCAGCAGCCCCCGTCCTGGGACAGGGGGTGGAAACACCATATATTTT,CASSPRPGTGGGNTIYF
-,TRBV5-5,-,TRBJ2-5,TGTGCCAGCAGCCCCGGGGTTCAAGAGACCCAGTACTTC,CASSPGVQETQYF
once,TRBV4-1,-,TRBJ1-5,TGCGCCAGCAGCCAAGCGAACAACAATCAGCCCCAGCATTTT,CASSQANNNQPQHF
once,TRBV4-3,-,TRBJ2-5,TGCGCCAGCAGCTTTCAGGCCAACACTCAAGAGACCCAGTACTTC,CASSFQANTQETQYF
-,TRBV7-9,TRBD2,TRBJ2-1,TGTGCCAGCAGCATAGGACTAGATCCGGACGGTGAGCAGTTCTTC,CASSIGLDPDGEQFF
few,TRBV7-2,TRBD1,TRBJ1-2,TGTGCCAGCAGCTTACAGGACAGGGGATGGGATGGCTACACCTTC,CASSLQDRGWDGYTF
-,TRBV7-8,-,TRBJ2-1,TGTGCCAGCAGCACAACCGGGGTCGCCGGGCACAATGAGCAGTTCTTC,CASSTTGVAGHNEQFF
-,TRBV11-2,TRBD2,TRBJ2-3,TGTGCCAGCAGCTTAATGGCGCTAGCGGGAGGGAGCACAGATACGCAGTATTTT,CASSLMALAGGSTDTQYF
-,TRBV4-3,-,TRBJ1-5,TGCGCCAGCAGCCAAGTCTACAATCAGCCCCAGCATTTT,CASSQVYNQPQHF
-,TRBV5-6,-,TRBJ2-4,TGTGCCAGCAGCTTGGTAGGAGGGGAAAAAAACAGTCAGTACTTC,CASSLVGGEKNSQYF
once,TRBV6-1,-,TRBJ1-2,TGTGCCAGCAGTGAGCAGATCTCCTATGGCTACACCTTC,CASSEQISYGYTF
-,TRBV15,-,TRBJ1-5,TGTGCCACCAGCAGAGATGTGGCCATTGCTCAGCCCCAGCATTTT,CATSRDVAIAQPQHF
-,TRBV7-9,-,TRBJ2-7,TGTGCCAGCAGCTCGTTGACGGGGATCCAGTACTTC,CASSSLTGIQYF
-,TRBV7-9,TRBD1,TRBJ2-7,TGTGCCAGCAGCTCGACAGGGACAACCTACGAGCAGTACTTC,CASSSTGTTYEQYF
-,TRBV7-9,TRBD1,TRBJ1-1,TGTGCCAGCAGCCAGGGGGGCACTGAAGCTTTCTTT,CASSQGGTEAFF
few,TRBV19,-,TRBJ2-4,TGTGCCAGTAGTGACCAGGTGGCAGCCAAAAACATTCAGTACTTC,CASSDQVAAKNIQYF
few,TRBV4-2,-,TRBJ1-6,TGTGCCAGCAGCCACGGGAGGGAATCACCCCTCCACTTT,CASSHGRESPLHF
-,TRBV7-4,TRBD1,TRBJ2-5,TGTGCAGAGGCGGCGAGACGCCCGGGACAGGGTAGAAAGGAAGAGACCCAGTACTTC,CAEAARRPGQGRKEETQYF
-,TRBV4-1,-,TRBJ2-1,TGCGCCAGCAGCCACACCGGTTTGCCCATCGATGAGCAGTTCTTC,CASSHTGLPIDEQFF
-,TRBV7-2,-,TRBJ2-7,TGTGCCAGCAGCTTAGCGGGCGGTGGCAGGGTGGAAGGTGGTCGGTACTTC,CASSLAGGGRVEGGRYF
-,TRBV28,-,TRBJ2-2,TGTGCCAGCAGTTTATATCTCGGAATGGGGGGAGCGGGCACCGGGGAGCTGTTTTTT,CASSLYLGMGGAGTGELFF
-,TRBV5-6,TRBD1,TRBJ2-1,TGTGCCAGCAGCCCCAGAAGGACAGGGGGCTTATTTGAGCAGTTCTTC,CASSPRRTGGLFEQFF
once,TRBV29-1,TRBD1,TRBJ2-7,TGCAGCGTTGAAACAGGGGGCATCTACGAGCAGTACTTC,CSVETGGIYEQYF
-,TRBV11-3,TRBD2,TRBJ2-1,TGTGCCAGCAGCGGTAGCGGGGGCGATGAGCAGTTCTTC,CASSGSGGDEQFF
-,TRBV11-3,-,TRBJ2-2,TGTGCCAGCAGCGGAGGGAACACCGGGGAGCTGTTTTTT,CASSGGNTGELFF
-,TRBV7-6,TRBD1,TRBJ1-5,TGTGCCAGCAGCTTAGATCCGGGACAGAATCAGCCCCAGCATTTT,CASSLDPGQNQPQHF
-,TRBV4-3,-,TRBJ1-5,TGCGCCAGCAGCCAAGATCTTATTCAGCCCCAGCATTTT,CASSQDLIQPQHF
-,TRBV28,TRBD1,TRBJ2-7,TGTGCCAGCAGTCTACCGGGACAGGGGGCCTACGAGCAGTACTTC,CASSLPGQGAYEQYF
few,TRBV11-2,-,TRBJ1-1,TGTGCCAGCAGCGACAGGAGGTACACTGAAGCTTTCTTT,CASSDRRYTEAFF
-,TRBV2,-,TRBJ1-2,TGTGCCAGCAGCGAAAGGCAGTCGATCGGGGGCTACACCTTC,CASSERQSIGGYTF
-,TRBV5-1,-,TRBJ1-1,TGCGCCAGCAGCTTGGGGGTTACTCCGGGGACTGAAGCTTTCTTT,CASSLGVTPGTEAFF
few,TRBV10-3,TRBD1,TRBJ2-3,TGTGCCATCAGTGAGACCGGGACAGGGGCCCTGTTTAAAGCAGATACGCAGTATTTT,CAISETGTGALFKADTQYF
-,TRBV27,TRBD1,TRBJ2-4,TGTGCCAGCAGTTCTGGGACAGGGGGAAAAAACAGTCAGTACTTC,CASSSGTGGKNSQYF
-,TRBV19,-,TRBJ1-5,TGTGCCAGTAGCCCCATGACGGGGGAGGGGCAGCCCCAGCATTTT,CASSPMTGEGQPQHF
-,TRBV5-1,TRBD2,TRBJ2-1,TGCGCCAGCAGCAAGAATAGCGGGGGGTCCTACAATGAGCAGTTCTTC,CASSKNSGGSYNEQFF
-,TRBV2,-,TRBJ1-4,TGTGCCAGCAGTGATCCTTTTCCAACTAATGAAAAACTGTTTTTT,CASSDPFPTNEKLFF
-,TRBV6-5,-,TRBJ1-1,TGTGCCAGCACCGGAGAAATGAACACTGAAGCTTTCTTT,CASTGEMNTEAFF
-,TRBV30,-,TRBJ1-2,TGTGCCGCCCGACACGGCTATGGCTACACCTTC,CAARHGYGYTF
-,TRBV9,TRBD1,TRBJ2-2,TGTGCCAGCAGCGTAGCCTTGACAGGGGTGAACACCGGGGAGCTGTTTTTT,CASSVALTGVNTGELFF
-,TRBV28,TRBD2,TRBJ2-1,TGTGCCAGCAGTGGTACTAGCGGGGCTGAGAATGAGCAGTTCTTC,CASSGTSGAENEQFF
-,TRBV7-9,-,TRBJ1-4,TGTTCCAGCGGCGGGGGGCAAGGATATGAAAAACTGTTTTTT,CSSGGGQGYEKLFF
-,TRBV7-9,TRBD1,TRBJ2-1,TGTGCCAGCAGGCATACAGGGGGCGATGAGCAGTTCTTC,CASRHTGGDEQFF
-,TRBV21-1,-,TRBJ2-2,TGTGCCAGCAGCGCCAGCGCGCCAGACACCGGGGAGCTGTTTTTT,CASSASAPDTGELFF
-,TRBV28,-,TRBJ1-2,TGTGCCATCCCGGGGGGGGAGCTAAAGTCGGATGGCTACACCTTC,CAIPGGELKSDGYTF
-,TRBV4-1,-,TRBJ2-2,TGCGCCAGCAGCCAATCAAACACCGGGGAGCTGTTTTTT,CASSQSNTGELFF
-,TRBV19,TRBD2,TRBJ2-7,TGTGCCAGTAGCCCCAGCGGGGGGACCTACGAGCAGTACTTC,CASSPSGGTYEQYF
-,TRBV4-3,TRBD1,TRBJ2-7,TGCGCCAGCAGCCAAGAAGGGACAGCTTCCTACGAGCAGTACTTC,CASSQEGTASYEQYF
-,TRBV7-9,-,TRBJ1-5,TGTTCCAGCAGTAAAGCCCTCCCGGGGATTCAGCCCCAGCATTTT,CSSSKALPGIQPQHF
-,TRBV6-4,-,TRBJ2-1,TGTGCCAGCAGTGAGAGGGCGGGGGCCAATGAGCAGTTCTTC,CASSERAGANEQFF
-,TRBV11-3,-,TRBJ1-4,TGTGCCAGCAGCTTAGGACAGTTGGAGCCCTCTAATGAAAAACTGTTTTTT,CASSLGQLEPSNEKLFF
-,TRBV11-3,-,TRBJ2-2,TGTGCCAGCAGCCCACGGACAGACGCGAACACCGGGGAGCTGTTTTTT,CASSPRTDANTGELFF
-,TRBV7-2,TRBD1,TRBJ2-2,TGTGCCAGCAGCTCGGGGACAGGGCTGAGCACCGGGGAGCTGTTTTTT,CASSSGTGLSTGELFF
-,TRBV29-1,TRBD1,TRBJ1-3,TGCAGCGCACAGGGGGGAAACACCATATATTTT,CSAQGGNTIYF
-,TRBV7-9,-,TRBJ2-7,TGTGCCAGCAGCCCATGGGCAGGGAAGGGCAACGAGCAGTACTTC,CASSPWAGKGNEQYF
-,TRBV4-1,-,TRBJ2-4,TGCGCCAGCAGCCAAGATCCGGGTCTAGCCAAAAACATTCAGTACTTC,CASSQDPGLAKNIQYF
-,TRBV14,-,TRBJ2-6,TGTGCCAGCAGCGGATGGGGGGTCACGTTGGGTTCTGGGGCCAACGTCCTGACTTTC,CASSGWGVTLGSGANVLTF